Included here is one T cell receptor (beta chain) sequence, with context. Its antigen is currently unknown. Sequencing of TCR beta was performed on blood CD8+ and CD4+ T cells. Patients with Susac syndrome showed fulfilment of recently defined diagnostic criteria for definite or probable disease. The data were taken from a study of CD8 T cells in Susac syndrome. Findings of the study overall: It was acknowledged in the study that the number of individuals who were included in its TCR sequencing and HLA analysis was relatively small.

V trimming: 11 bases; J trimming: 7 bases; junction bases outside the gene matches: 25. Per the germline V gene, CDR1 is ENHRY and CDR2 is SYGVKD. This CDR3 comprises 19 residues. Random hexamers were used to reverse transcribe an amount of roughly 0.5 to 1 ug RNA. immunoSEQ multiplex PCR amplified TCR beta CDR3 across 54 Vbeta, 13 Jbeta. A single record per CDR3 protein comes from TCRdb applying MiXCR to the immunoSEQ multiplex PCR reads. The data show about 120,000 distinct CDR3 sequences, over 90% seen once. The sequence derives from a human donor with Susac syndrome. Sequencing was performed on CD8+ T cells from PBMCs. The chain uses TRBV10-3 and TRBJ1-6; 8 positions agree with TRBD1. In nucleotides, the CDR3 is TGTGCCGCCGGGGGGGGCACCGGGACAGGATCTATCCGGAATTCACCCCTCCACTTT. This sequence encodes CAAGGGTGTGSIRNSPLHF.